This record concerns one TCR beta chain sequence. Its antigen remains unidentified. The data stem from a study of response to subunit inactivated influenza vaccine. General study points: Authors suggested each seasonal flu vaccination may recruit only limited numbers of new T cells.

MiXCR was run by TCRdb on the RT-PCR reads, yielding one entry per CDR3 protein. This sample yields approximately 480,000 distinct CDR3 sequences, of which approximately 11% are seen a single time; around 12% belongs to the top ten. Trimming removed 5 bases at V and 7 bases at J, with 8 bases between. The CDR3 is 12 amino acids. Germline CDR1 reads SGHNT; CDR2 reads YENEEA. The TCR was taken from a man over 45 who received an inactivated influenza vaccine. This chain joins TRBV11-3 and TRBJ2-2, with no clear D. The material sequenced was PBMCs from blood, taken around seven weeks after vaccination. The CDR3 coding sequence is TGTGCCAGCAGCCATTTCGGCGGGGAGCTGTTTTTT. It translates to CASSHFGGELFF. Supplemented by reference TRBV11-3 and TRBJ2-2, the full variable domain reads EAGVVQSPRYKIIEKKQPVAFWCNPISGHNTLYWYLQNLGQGPELLIRYENEEAVDDSQLPKDRFSAERLKGVDSTLKIQPAELGDSAVYLCASSHFGGELFFGEGSRLTVL.